The text below deals with one T cell receptor (beta chain). Its matching antigen is unknown. It was with a sample-barcoded 5' primer and a J-beta primer mix that a second PCR of roughly 7 to 12 cycles was run. TCRdb itself ran the 5' RACE reads through MiXCR, one entry per CDR3 protein. Of about 1.4 million distinct CDR3 sequences listed, around 59% are singletons. These data come from a study of blood T cells in healthy people across ages. Study-wide findings and caveats: The study found TCR beta diversity correlated strongly with naive T cell percentage.

From germline, CDR1 is SGHTA and CDR2 FQGNSA. This CDR3 has 13 residues. V gave up 2 bases and J gave up 5 bases, with 6 bases separating them. The receptor's source is a man younger than 30 in good health. Sample: blood. The chain combines TRBV7-2 with TRBJ2-2; D remains ambiguous. DNA for the CDR3: TGTGCCAGCAGCTTACCGACAACCGGGGAGCTGTTTTTT. This sequence encodes CASSLPTTGELFF.